Sequencing of this TCR beta chain was carried out in a study of T cell changes during pregnancy in multiple sclerosis. CDR1 and CDR2 (germline): SQVTM, ANQGSEA. The CDR3 is 13 residues long. V lost 1 base and J 7 bases, leaving 14 bases between the germline ends. Measured with immunoSEQ multiplex PCR; TCRdb has only the in-frame clones, and not every one. The sample shows around 130,000 clones, roughly 97% of them seen only once. Source: peripheral blood, taken after pregnancy. This clonotype was obtained from a female donor with multiple sclerosis, enrolled in a pregnancy study. J is TRBJ2-7 and V is TRBV29-1; maybe TRBD2 (5 bases). This CDR3 is CSVEGVARGEQYF. Here the CDR3 DNA reads TGCAGCGTTGAAGGTGTAGCTCGGGGTGAGCAGTACTTC.